One sample yielded the 9 T cell receptor beta chains listed below, sequenced in a study of T cell repertoires in cytomegalovirus infection. Their specific antigens are unknown. TCRdb reprocessed the reads via MiXCR and lists one record per CDR3 protein. The table includes 830,000 or so distinct CDR3 sequences, approximately 32% detected once. Sequencing was performed on cultured CD8+ T cells from PBMCs, taken from culture after CMV antigen stimulation. Receptors originate from a human donor in good health (CMV status not recorded). Some clones in this sample may be carry-over from other donors' samples.

The chain has TRBV5-6 and TRBJ2-7; 8 nucleotides line up with TRBD1. CDR3 size: 15 residues. The germline V gene has CDR1 SGHDT and CDR2 YYEEEE. With 2 bases clipped from V and 2 bases from J, the junction kept 6 bases outside the gene matches. The CDR3 DNA sequence: TGTGCCAGCAGCTTAGACAGGGGCTTCACCTACGAGCAGTACGTC. Amino acid sequence: CASSLDRGFTYEQYV.

This clonotype was picked up a small number of times. The CDR3 loop is CASSFPPGGAKNEQFF. The CDR3 DNA sequence: TGTGCCAGCAGCTTCCCCCCCGGGGGGGCCAAAAATGAGCAGTTCTTC. This rearrangement joins TRBV7-3 to TRBJ2-1; 8 bases match TRBD2. Germline-derived CDR1 and CDR2 are SGHTA and FQGTGA. This CDR3 spans 16 amino acids. The V gene end was trimmed by 3 bases and the J gene end by 7 bases; junction bases not matched to a gene: 11. The entire variable domain, with the rest obtained from reference TRBV7-3 and TRBJ2-1, is as follows: GAGVSQTPSNKVTEKGKYVELRCDPISGHTALYWYRQSLGQGPEFLIYFQGTGAADDSGLPNDRFFAVRPEGSVSTLKIQRTERGDSAVYLCASSFPPGGAKNEQFFGPGTRLTVL.

The genes are TRBV27 and TRBJ2-1, with 11 positions matching TRBD2. V gave up 5 bases and J gave up 2 bases; unmatched junction bases: 8. The CDR3 has 17 amino acids. Per germline, CDR1 MNHEY and CDR2 SMNVEV (reference sequence). CDR3 DNA: TGTGCCAGCAGTCTACTAGCGGGGGAGGGTACCTACAATGAGCAGTTCTTC. Translated, it gives CASSLLAGEGTYNEQFF.

The V gene is TRBV2, the J gene TRBJ1-1; D possibly corresponds to TRBD1 (6 bases). Trimming left V 7 bases short and J 5 bases short, with 17 bases between. This CDR3 is 14 amino acids long. Germline lookup yields CDR1 SNHLY and CDR2 FYNNEI. CDR3 sequence (DNA): TGTGCCAGCAATAGATTGGGGGCGAGAACTGAAGCTTTCTTT. Its translation is CASNRLGARTEAFF.

In its sample, this clonotype was seen a few times. The chain is built from TRBV19 and TRBJ1-1; D is uncertain. The germline CDR1 and CDR2 sequences are LNHDA and SQIVND (reference sequence). The CDR3 runs to 12 residues. Trimming left V 3 bases short and J 6 bases short, with 8 bases between. In DNA, the CDR3 is TGTGCCAGTAGTATCCCAGGAGCTGAAGCTTTCTTT. Its protein is CASSIPGAEAFF.

This clonotype was counted only a few times. This chain connects TRBV10-3 to TRBJ2-1; TRBD2 aligns across 12 bases. The germline V gene has CDR1 ENHRY and CDR2 SYGVKD. The CDR3 contains 17 residues. The V segment lost 6 bases and the J segment 5 bases; nucleotides outside the gene matches: 11. The CDR3: CAIRPTSGGTWDNEQFF. The CDR3 nucleotides read TGTGCCATCAGGCCCACTAGCGGGGGGACCTGGGACAATGAGCAGTTCTTC.

This clonotype was observed many times. The V gene is TRBV7-6, the J gene TRBJ1-5; a possible D gene is TRBD1 (5 bases). The CDR3 has 17 amino acids. Germline V gene lookup returns CDR1 SGHVS and CDR2 FNYEAQ. Trimming stripped 1 base from V and 4 bases from J, with 17 bases between. CDR3 sequence reads: CASSLEWGPGPNQPQHF. CDR3 nucleotide sequence: TGTGCCAGCAGCTTAGAATGGGGACCCGGTCCTAATCAGCCCCAGCATTTT. The full variable domain, completed using reference TRBV7-6 and TRBJ1-5, is GAGVSQSPRYKVTKRGQDVALRCDPISGHVSLYWYRQALGQGPEFLTYFNYEAQQDKSGLPNDRFSAERPEGSISTLTIQRTEQRDSAMYRCASSLEWGPGPNQPQHFGDGTRLSIL.

This clonotype was observed a few times. J is TRBJ2-5 and V is TRBV7-6, with 8 bases fitting TRBD1. J gave up 5 bases and V 5 bases, and 7 bases lay outside the gene matches. From germline, CDR1 is SGHVS and CDR2 FNYEAQ. CDR3 length: 14 residues. CDR3 DNA: TGTGCCAGCAGCCTGGGACAGGATGTGGAGACCCAGTACTTC. This translates into CASSLGQDVETQYF.

This rearrangement joins TRBV9 to TRBJ1-2; D unclear. Trimming took 0 bases from V and 8 from J, leaving 14 bases between them. The CDR3 sequence is 14 residues long. CDR1 and CDR2 (germline): SGDLS, YYNGEE. In DNA form, the CDR3 reads TGTGCCAGCAGCGTAGGCTGGTCAATGGGGGGCTACACCTTC. Its protein product is CASSVGWSMGGYTF.